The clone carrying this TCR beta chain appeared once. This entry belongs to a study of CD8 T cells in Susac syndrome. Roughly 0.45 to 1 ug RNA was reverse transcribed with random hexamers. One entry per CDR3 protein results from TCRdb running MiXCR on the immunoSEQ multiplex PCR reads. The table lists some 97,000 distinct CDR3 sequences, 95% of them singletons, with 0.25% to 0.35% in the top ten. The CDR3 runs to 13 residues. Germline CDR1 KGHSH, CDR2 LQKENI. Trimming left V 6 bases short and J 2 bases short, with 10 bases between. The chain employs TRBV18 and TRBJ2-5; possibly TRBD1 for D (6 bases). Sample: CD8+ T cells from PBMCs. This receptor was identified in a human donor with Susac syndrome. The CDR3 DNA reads TGTGCCAGCTCGGGACAAGTACAAGAGACCCAGTACTTC. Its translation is CASSGQVQETQYF.